One and the same sample provided the 24 T cell receptor beta chains below, sequenced in a study of CD4 T cells in lung cancer. This table comes from immunoSEQ multiplex PCR, and its TCRdb copy is limited to in-frame clones, with some not included. The repertoire includes some 9,300 clones, about 62% of them detected once, and approximately 15% sits in the top ten. This lung tissue lay as far as possible from the tumor, at least 3 cm away. The specimen was normal lung tissue taken away from the tumor. The receptors originated from a man aged 55-75 years with non-small cell lung cancer.

On this clone: Germline is not matched at one junction end, which may reflect a read error. This chain links TRBV6-1 with TRBJ2-7; TRBD2 matches 9 bases. The CDR3 has 16 amino acids. Germline CDR1 and CDR2: MNHNS and SASEGT. The CDR3 spells CASSEVGTSLFYEQYF. CDR3 nucleotides: TGTGCCAGCAGCGAAGTCGGGACTAGCCTCTTCTACGAGCAGTACTTC.

This clone was counted a few times. The chain's CDR3 is CASSLALQGHEQYF. CDR3 DNA: TGTGCCAGCAGCTTGGCCCTTCAGGGCCACGAGCAGTACTTC. This sequence joins TRBV5-6 and TRBJ2-7, with D possibly TRBD1 on 5 matching bases. Germline-derived CDR1 and CDR2 are SGHDT and YYEEEE. The CDR3 has 14 amino acids. Trimming pared 0 bases from V and 5 bases from J, leaving 12 bases between.

V usage is TRBV6-1 and J usage is TRBJ2-7, with 9 bases lining up with TRBD1. With V trimmed by 2 bases and J by 6 bases, 2 bases remained unmatched. Germline CDR1 reads MNHNS; CDR2 reads SASEGT. The CDR3 spans 13 residues. The CDR3 nucleotides are TGTGCCAGCAGTGAAAACAGGGGGCTCGAGCAGTACGTC. Protein: CASSENRGLEQYV.

The chain recombines TRBV7-2 with TRBJ2-2; TRBD2 aligns across 7 bases. Trimming took 4 bases from V and 2 from J; bases not matched to a gene: 7. The CDR3 runs 16 residues. Germline loops: CDR1 SGHTA, CDR2 FQGNSA. This CDR3 is CASSSRLAANTGELFF. Written as DNA, the CDR3 is TGTGCCAGCAGCTCCCGACTAGCTGCCAACACCGGGGAGCTGTTTTTT.

This clone is labeled medium-sized. The chain combines TRBV23-1 with TRBJ2-1; TRBD2 matches at 8 bases. TRBV23-1 is flagged as an ORF with uncertain function. The junction had 8 bases not matched to a gene; V was cut back by 2 bases and J by 8 bases. The CDR3 totals 15 residues. As DNA, the CDR3 is TGCGCCAGCAGTCAACGGTCGGGAGGGCCAGATGAGCAGTTCTTC. This translates into CASSQRSGGPDEQFF.

In its sample, this clone ranks as medium-sized. This rearrangement joins TRBV6-5 to TRBJ2-1, with 7 bases aligning to TRBD1. Germline lookup yields CDR1 MNHEY and CDR2 SVGAGI. V lost 8 bases, J lost 10 bases, and 17 bases stayed unmatched. CDR3 size: 15 residues. CDR3 sequence reads: CASGQTGTERREQFF. CDR3 nucleotide sequence: TGTGCCAGCGGACAGACCGGGACAGAGCGGCGGGAGCAGTTCTTC.

This chain uses TRBV13 with TRBJ2-7; 12 bases agree with TRBD2. This CDR3 spans 14 amino acids. Looked up from germline, CDR1 is PRHDT and CDR2 is FYEKMQ (reference sequence). Trimming took 6 bases from V and 6 from J; bases not matched to a gene: 6. The DNA for the CDR3 is TGTGCCAGCAGTCCCGGACTAGCGGGAACCGAGCAGTACTTC. Translated: CASSPGLAGTEQYF.

The CDR3 nucleotides read TGCGCCAGCAGCCCGGGACAGGCCGATTCACCCCTCCACTTT. This sequence encodes CASSPGQADSPLHF. V gene TRBV5-1 combines with J gene TRBJ1-6; 8 bases map to TRBD1. This CDR3 is 14 amino acids long. The V gene end was trimmed by 4 bases and the J gene end by 8 bases; junction bases not matched to a gene: 5. The germline gives CDR1 SGHRS, CDR2 YFSETQ.

The CDR3 is CASSLGGLAGGRNTGELFF. DNA for the CDR3: TGTGCCAGCAGCTTAGGGGGACTAGCGGGAGGAAGGAACACCGGGGAGCTGTTTTTT. The J gene is TRBJ2-2, the V gene TRBV7-2; TRBD2 aligns across 15 bases. Per the germline V gene, CDR1 is SGHTA and CDR2 is FQGNSA. CDR3 length equals 19 residues. Germline trimming cut 1 base from V and 1 base from J; bases unmatched to any gene: 4.

The chain recombines TRBV5-4 with TRBJ2-7, with TRBD1 matching 10 bases. The trim removed 1 base at V and 2 bases at J, leaving 6 bases unmatched. This CDR3 is 16 amino acids long. Per the germline V gene, CDR1 is SGHNT and CDR2 is YYREEE (reference sequence). The CDR3 bases are TGTGCCAGCAGCTTGTCGGGAGGGACAGGGGCCTACGAGCAGTACTTC. It yields the protein CASSLSGGTGAYEQYF.

The rearrangement joins TRBV11-1 to TRBJ2-3; D is unresolved. Trimming removed 1 base from V and 2 bases from J, with 10 bases in between. Germline-derived CDR1 and CDR2 are SGHAT and FQDESV (reference sequence). CDR3 length: 15 amino acids. The CDR3 loop is CASSLGSALTDTQYF. The CDR3 nucleotides read TGTGCCAGCAGCTTAGGGAGCGCCCTCACAGATACGCAGTATTTT.

V usage is TRBV6-1 and J usage is TRBJ1-5; maybe TRBD1 (5 bases). V gave up 8 bases and J gave up 0 bases, with 14 bases separating them. Germline V gene data show CDR1 as MNHNS and CDR2 as SASEGT. This CDR3 has 15 amino acids. The CDR3 loop is CASEEGVNSNQPQHF. CDR3 bases: TGTGCCAGCGAGGAAGGGGTTAATAGCAATCAGCCCCAGCATTTT.

This rearrangement joins TRBV5-1 to TRBJ2-5, with D perhaps matching TRBD2 (11 bases). The germline V gene encodes CDR1 SGHRS and CDR2 YFSETQ. The CDR3 has 18 residues. V was trimmed by 0 bases and J by 4 bases, leaving 22 bases between them. The CDR3 here is CASSLGDRGLAGGETQYF. The CDR3 region has the DNA TGCGCCAGCAGCTTGGGGGACAGGGGCCTAGCGGGAGGAGAGACCCAGTACTTC.

This chain links TRBV5-8 with TRBJ2-1; 10 positions agree with TRBD1. Per the germline V gene, CDR1 is SGHTS and CDR2 is YDEGEE. CDR3 length equals 16 residues. After removal of 3 bases from V and 2 bases from J, the junction contained 5 bases not matched to a gene. Here the CDR3 DNA reads TGTGCCAGCAGCTGGGGTGGGACAGGGGCCTACAATGAGCAGTTCTTC. Its protein product is CASSWGGTGAYNEQFF. The full variable domain, in which reference TRBV5-8 and TRBJ2-1 provide the parts outside the CDR3, is EAGVTQSPTHLIKTRGQQATLRCSPISGHTSVYWYQQALGLGLQFLLWYDEGEERNRGNFPPRFSGRQFPNYSSELNVNALELEDSALYLCASSWGGTGAYNEQFFGPGTRLTVL.

CDR3 in DNA: TGTGCCAGCAGCTCCCGACAGAACACTGAAGCTTTCTTT. It translates to CASSSRQNTEAFF. This sequence joins TRBV9 and TRBJ1-1; D unresolved. Germline V gene data show CDR1 as SGDLS and CDR2 as YYNGEE. V gave up 4 bases and J gave up 1 base, with 8 bases separating them. This CDR3 contains 13 residues.

This clone has only a few counts. The chain carries TRBV12-5 and TRBJ2-1; the D is unclear. Germline loops: CDR1 LGHNT, CDR2 FRNRAP. The CDR3 loop spans 13 amino acids. With 2 bases removed from V and 9 bases from J, the gap between germline ends came to 11 bases. CDR3 DNA sequence: TGTGCTAGTGGTTTGCACGGCTCTAGTGAGCAGTTCTTC. Its protein product is CASGLHGSSEQFF.

The rearrangement joins TRBV20-1 to TRBJ1-2; possible D gene TRBD1, 5 bases. Between the trimmed V and J ends, which lost 4 bases and 12 bases, there was a span of 15 bases. The CDR3 extends over 11 amino acids. Germline V lookup: CDR1 DFQATT, CDR2 SNEGSKA (reference sequence). CDR3 in amino acids: CSAKNQGYDTF. The DNA of the CDR3 is TGCAGTGCTAAAAACCAGGGATACGACACCTTC.

The genes are TRBV25-1 and TRBJ2-3; tentatively, D is TRBD1 (5 bases). Per the germline V gene, CDR1 is MGHDK and CDR2 is SYGVNS. The V end was cut by 2 bases, the J end by 2 bases, with 8 bases between. The CDR3 is 14 residues long. CDR3 sequence reads: CASSEPGPTDTQYF. The CDR3 region has the DNA TGTGCCAGCAGTGAACCAGGGCCCACAGATACGCAGTATTTT.

The chain employs TRBV19 and TRBJ2-7; 9 nucleotides match TRBD1. The germline gives CDR1 LNHDA, CDR2 SQIVND (reference sequence). With 2 bases clipped from V and 5 bases from J, the junction kept 10 bases outside the gene matches. This CDR3 is 16 amino acids long. This CDR3 reads CASSIIAGQGGDEQYF. In DNA, the CDR3 is TGTGCCAGTAGTATAATCGCGGGACAGGGAGGAGACGAGCAGTACTTC.

The chain joins TRBV6-5 to TRBJ2-1, with D perhaps matching TRBD2 (6 bases). The CDR3 has 15 amino acids. Germline loops: CDR1 MNHEY, CDR2 SVGAGI. Between the trimmed V and J ends, which lost 8 bases and 2 bases, there was a span of 16 bases. The CDR3 DNA reads TGTGCCAGCCGGGGCGGGAAGAGCACCTACAATGAGCAGTTCTTC. Amino acids: CASRGGKSTYNEQFF.

The chain joins TRBV4-1 to TRBJ1-2, with 10 bases matching TRBD1. This CDR3 region has 18 residues. The junction had 14 bases not matched to a gene; V was cut back by 3 bases and J by 4 bases. Germline V lookup: CDR1 MGHRA, CDR2 YSYEKL. The CDR3 region is CASSQGEGTGERRYGYTF. The CDR3 DNA reads TGCGCCAGCAGCCAGGGCGAGGGGACAGGGGAAAGACGCTATGGCTACACCTTC.

V is TRBV7-9 and J is TRBJ1-4, with a weak D call TRBD1 (6 bases). V dropped 6 bases and J dropped 6 bases, with 14 bases sitting between them. Per the germline V gene, CDR1 is SEHNR and CDR2 is FQNEAQ (reference sequence). This CDR3 spans 14 amino acids. CDR3 sequence (DNA): TGTGCCAGCAGTCGATCGGACAGTGATGAAAAACTGTTTTTT. Protein product: CASSRSDSDEKLFF.

In this sample, this clone turned up a few times. V is TRBV7-2 and J is TRBJ2-2; the D gene is possibly TRBD2 (7 bases). The V end lost 6 bases, the J end lost 3 bases, and 11 bases lay between the germline ends. Germline V CDR1 and CDR2: SGHTA, FQGNSA. CDR3 size: 14 residues. For the CDR3, the DNA is TGTGCCAGCAGTATAGGGGGGGACACCGGGGAGCTGTTTTTT. Encoded protein: CASSIGGDTGELFF.

The chain combines TRBV15 with TRBJ2-5, with 8 bases fitting TRBD2. V trimming: 0 bases; J trimming: 4 bases; junction bases outside the gene matches: 16. The CDR3 is 19 amino acids. The germline gives CDR1 LNHNV, CDR2 YYDKDF (reference sequence). The CDR3: CATSRDRGNSGTPGETQYF. The CDR3 DNA reads as TGTGCCACCAGCAGAGATCGAGGGAATAGCGGGACCCCGGGAGAGACCCAGTACTTC.